The entry below describes one T cell receptor (beta chain). The sample comes from a study of blood T cell repertoires in COVID-19. Trimming shortened V by 1 base and J by 4 bases, and 15 bases separated the two germline ends. CDR1 and CDR2 (germline): SGHDT, YYEEEE. The CDR3 loop spans 15 amino acids. Authors' methods: How many nucleated cells were present was estimated from reference gene primer amplification. Using immunoSEQ multiplex PCR, the repertoire was profiled, and TCRdb retains in-frame clones only, with some absent. That table is the source of V, J and clone size, and D and trimming were worked out from the DNA. The sample has tens of thousands of clones, around three quarters seen once.

Sequenced: peripheral blood. This TCR came from a woman aged 70-85 years with acute or convalescent COVID-19. This chain links TRBV5-6 with TRBJ2-7; weak D call: TRBD2 (5 bases). CDR3 sequence reads: CASSLRRGNLYEQYF. CDR3 in DNA: TGTGCCAGCAGCTTGAGACGGGGAAACCTTTACGAGCAGTACTTC.